A selection of T cell receptor beta chains follows, all from one sample in a study of human T cells and chemical hapten exposure. TCRdb analysed the RACE reads with MiXCR anew, one entry per CDR3 protein. The table records 35,000 to 50,000 distinct CDR3 sequences, about 4.5% of them present only once. Sequencing was carried out using whole blood. Receptor source: a female donor in good health. Some clones in this sample may be carry-over from other donors' samples. CDR3s include the opening cysteine and the closing phenylalanine or tryptophan. D genes are given only for firm matches. For some rows the clone size is stated as once, few or many, or as a class when expanded; others skip it.

v_call	j_call	d_call	clone_size	cdr3_nt	cdr3_aa
TRBV7-2	TRBJ1-2	NA	many	TGTGCCAGCAGCCCTGGGGCGGGAAGGAATGGCTACACCTTC	CASSPGAGRNGYTF
TRBV4-3	TRBJ1-1	NA	few	TGCGCCAGCAGCCAAGATCTTCCCGTGGGCCGCACTGAAGCTTTCTTT	CASSQDLPVGRTEAFF
TRBV7-9	TRBJ2-1	TRBD2	NA	TGTGCCAGCAGCTTATTCGGGGGGGACTACAATGAGCAGTTCTTC	CASSLFGGDYNEQFF
TRBV15	TRBJ1-6	NA	many	TGTGCCACCAGCAGAGGTAGGCCGAATAATTCACCCCTCCACTTT	CATSRGRPNNSPLHF
TRBV27	TRBJ1-5	NA	few	TGTGCCAGCAGCCTGGACAGCTATAGCAATCAGCCCCAGCATTTT	CASSLDSYSNQPQHF
TRBV14	TRBJ1-1	NA	many	TGTGCCAGCAGCCAAGTCTCCCTTAGAACTTTCTTT	CASSQVSLRTFF
TRBV6-1	TRBJ1-2	NA	many	TGTGCCAGCAGTGAAAGTGGGCCCTATGGCTACACCTTC	CASSESGPYGYTF
TRBV6-1	TRBJ1-4	NA	NA	TGTGCCAGCAGAAGGACGGTTGGCAGTGAAAAACTGTTTTTT	CASRRTVGSEKLFF
TRBV2	TRBJ1-6	NA	many	TGTGCCAGCAGTGAAAGGGCACAGACACCCCTCCACTTT	CASSERAQTPLHF
TRBV6-5	TRBJ1-5	NA	NA	TGTGCCAGCAGTTACTCAGCTACGGGAGCATATAGCAATCAGCCCCAGCATTTT	CASSYSATGAYSNQPQHF
TRBV11-2	TRBJ1-2	NA	NA	TGTGCCAGCAGAGGTAACTATGGCTACACCTTC	CASRGNYGYTF
TRBV6-5	TRBJ1-2	NA	many	TGTGCCAGCAGACCCCCTACGGAGAAGAACTATGGCTACACCTTC	CASRPPTEKNYGYTF
TRBV20-1	TRBJ2-3	NA	many	TGCAGTGCTAGAGATCTTAGTAGAGACGCCTATACGCAGTATTTT	CSARDLSRDAYTQYF
TRBV7-2	TRBJ2-3	TRBD1	many	TGTGCCAGCAGCGCAACAGGGGTCCCCATGGAAGATACGCAGTATTTT	CASSATGVPMEDTQYF
TRBV12-3/TRBV12-4	TRBJ2-2	NA	NA	TGTGCCAGCAGTTTTCTGAGGCGCGACACCGGGGAGCTGTTTTTT	CASSFLRRDTGELFF
TRBV20-1	TRBJ2-3	NA	many	TGCAGTGCCCCGACACGGACTCGTACAGATACGCAGTATTTT	CSAPTRTRTDTQYF
TRBV6-2/TRBV6-3	TRBJ2-3	NA	many	TGTGCCAGCAGTTACTCTCGGGGTACAGATACGCAGTATTTT	CASSYSRGTDTQYF
TRBV7-8	TRBJ2-5	NA	many	TGTGCCAGCAGCTTAGGGGCCCAGTACTTC	CASSLGAQYF
TRBV7-8	TRBJ1-1	NA	many	TGTGCCAGCAGCTTAGGGCCAGGGGTGAACACTGAAGCTTTCTTT	CASSLGPGVNTEAFF
TRBV28	TRBJ2-5	TRBD1	many	TGTGCCAGCAGAGAACAGGGGGTAGAGACCCAGTACTTC	CASREQGVETQYF
TRBV24-1	TRBJ2-3	NA	NA	TGTGCCACCAGTGGTGTCGGGAAAAGTAGCACAGATACGCAGTATTTT	CATSGVGKSSTDTQYF
TRBV7-2	TRBJ2-1	NA	many	TGTGCCAGCAGCTTAGGACTAGTTCTCAATGAGCAGTTCTTC	CASSLGLVLNEQFF
TRBV14	TRBJ2-3	NA	many	TGTGCCAGCAGCCCAGCCGGGAACTATGGTTTAGATACGCAGTATTTT	CASSPAGNYGLDTQYF
TRBV7-6	TRBJ2-3	NA	many	TGTGCCAGCAGCTTAGTTCGGGCAGATACGCAGTATTTT	CASSLVRADTQYF
TRBV29-1	TRBJ2-1	NA	many	TGCAGCGTTGAACCCGAGGGGAGGAAAGGTGAGCAGTTCTTC	CSVEPEGRKGEQFF
TRBV28	TRBJ1-1	NA	many	TGTGCCAGCAGTTTTATCCGACAGAACACTGAAGCTTTCTTT	CASSFIRQNTEAFF
TRBV20-1	TRBJ2-3	TRBD2	many	TGCAGTGGCGGACTAGCGGGGGATTTGGATACGCAGTATTTT	CSGGLAGDLDTQYF
TRBV20-1	TRBJ2-3	TRBD2	many	TGCAGTGCTAGAGGGTGGGGCGGGAGAGATACGCAGTATTTT	CSARGWGGRDTQYF
TRBV5-1	TRBJ1-6	NA	few	TGCGCCAGCAGCTTGGACAGTCCAAATTCACCCCTCCACTTT	CASSLDSPNSPLHF
TRBV12-3/TRBV12-4	TRBJ2-7	TRBD2	many	TGTGCCAGCGGTTTGGGGGGGGGGGCCTACGAGCAGTACTTC	CASGLGGGAYEQYF
TRBV25-1	TRBJ2-5	TRBD1	many	TGTGCCAGCACCCAAGGACAGGGATTACAAGAGACCCAGTACTTC	CASTQGQGLQETQYF
TRBV4-1	TRBJ2-7	NA	many	TGCGCCAGCAGCCCCCCTGACTCCTACGAGCAGTACTTC	CASSPPDSYEQYF
TRBV4-1	TRBJ2-1	NA	many	TGCGCCAGCAGCCCCGAGGTAGCGGTCACCAATGAGCAGTTCTTC	CASSPEVAVTNEQFF
TRBV3-1	TRBJ1-1	NA	NA	TGTGCCAGCAGCCTTTCGTCGGGGCTTGCTTTCTTT	CASSLSSGLAFF
TRBV20-1	TRBJ2-3	NA	many	TGCAGTGCTAGTTGGTCGGTTTCCCCTGGAGATACGCAGTATTTT	CSASWSVSPGDTQYF
TRBV19	TRBJ2-6	NA	NA	TGTGCCAGTAGTCCCACATTGGATGGGGCCAACGTCCTGACTTTC	CASSPTLDGANVLTF
TRBV28	TRBJ1-5	NA	NA	TGTGCCAGCAGTTCTGGAGGAAAGCCCCAGCATTTT	CASSSGGKPQHF
TRBV4-3	TRBJ2-1	NA	few	TGCGCCAGCAGCCAAGATCCCCCGCAGAGTTACAATGAGCAGTTCTTC	CASSQDPPQSYNEQFF
TRBV3-1	TRBJ1-1	TRBD1	few	TGTGCCAGCAGCCAACATGGGACAGCTAACACTGAAGCTTTCTTT	CASSQHGTANTEAFF
TRBV2	TRBJ1-1	NA	many	TGTGCCAGCAGTGTTGGGAACACTGAAGCTTTCTTT	CASSVGNTEAFF
TRBV5-1	TRBJ1-2	NA	many	TGCGCCAGCAGCTTGGAACAAAACTATGGCTACACCTTC	CASSLEQNYGYTF
TRBV5-6	TRBJ1-5	TRBD1	many	TGTGCCAGCAGCAGGACAGGGGTTGGTAATCAGCCCCAGCATTTT	CASSRTGVGNQPQHF
TRBV3-1	TRBJ2-2	NA	many	TGTGCCAGCAGCCAATTTACTGCGGCCGGCGGTCCCGGGGAGCTGTTTTTT	CASSQFTAAGGPGELFF